The rows below give T cell receptor beta chains drawn from one sample of a study of blood T cell repertoires in COVID-19. Sequencing was performed with immunoSEQ multiplex PCR; in TCRdb, only in-frame clones are kept and a portion is missing. The table lists roughly 26,000 clones, 92% of them singletons. The sequenced material came from peripheral blood. The origin of the receptors is a human donor in a cohort sampled during active COVID-19. The CDR3 runs from the conserved cysteine through the conserved F or W. A D gene is named only where the DNA matches it firmly. Size is stated for part of the rows, as once, few or many counts, or as a class when the clone is expanded.

abundance: NA
v_gene: TRBV6-2/TRBV6-3
d_gene: NA
j_gene: TRBJ1-3
CDR3aa: CASSFRRASRNTIYF
CDR3nt: TGTGCCAGCAGTTTCCGAAGAGCTTCTCGAAACACCATATATTTT

abundance: NA
v_gene: TRBV19
d_gene: NA
j_gene: TRBJ2-7
CDR3aa: CASSIFGSGAYEQYF
CDR3nt: TGTGCCAGTAGTATATTCGGGTCGGGGGCCTACGAGCAGTACTTC

abundance: NA
v_gene: TRBV19
d_gene: TRBD2
j_gene: TRBJ2-5
CDR3aa: CASRRGQLAGGYLETQYF
CDR3nt: TGTGCCAGTAGGCGGGGCCAGCTAGCGGGGGGGTATCTGGAGACCCAGTACTTC

abundance: NA
v_gene: TRBV5-4
d_gene: TRBD1
j_gene: TRBJ2-7
CDR3aa: CASSSRQGSYEQYF
CDR3nt: TGTGCCAGCAGCTCGCGACAGGGCTCCTACGAGCAGTACTTC

abundance: NA
v_gene: TRBV9
d_gene: TRBD1
j_gene: TRBJ2-7
CDR3aa: CASSVRQGSYEQYF
CDR3nt: TGTGCCAGCAGCGTCAGACAGGGATCATACGAGCAGTACTTC

abundance: NA
v_gene: TRBV28
d_gene: TRBD1
j_gene: TRBJ2-1
CDR3aa: CASRPRTGSYNEQFF
CDR3nt: TGTGCCAGCAGACCTAGGACAGGCAGCTACAATGAGCAGTTCTTC

abundance: NA
v_gene: TRBV9
d_gene: TRBD2
j_gene: TRBJ2-3
CDR3aa: CASSRSGGNTDTQYF
CDR3nt: TGTGCCAGCAGCCGAAGCGGGGGTAACACAGATACGCAGTATTTT

abundance: NA
v_gene: TRBV7-9
d_gene: NA
j_gene: TRBJ2-5
CDR3aa: CASSFGQETQYF
CDR3nt: TGTGCCAGCAGCTTTGGCCAGGAGACCCAGTACTTC

abundance: NA
v_gene: TRBV3-1/TRBV3-2
d_gene: TRBD2
j_gene: TRBJ2-3
CDR3aa: CASSQLRTSDTDTQYF
CDR3nt: TGTGCCAGCAGCCAACTTAGGACTAGCGACACAGATACGCAGTATTTT

abundance: few
v_gene: TRBV10-2
d_gene: NA
j_gene: TRBJ2-7
CDR3aa: CASSEDTAYEQYF
CDR3nt: TGCGCCAGCAGTGAGGATACTGCCTACGAGCAGTACTTC